This passage covers 30 T cell receptor beta chains from one sample sequenced in a study of blood T cell repertoires in COVID-19. Method: immunoSEQ multiplex PCR; TCRdb's copy keeps in-frame clones and lacks some. The repertoire holds approximately 96,000 clones, with over 85% as singletons. The sample consisted of peripheral blood. The receptors stem from a human donor with COVID-19, enrolled during active disease. The donor label of this sample is uncertain.

V usage is TRBV29-1 and J usage is TRBJ2-1; 15 bases are a match to TRBD2. The trim removed 6 bases at V and 7 bases at J, leaving 10 bases unmatched. The CDR3 sequence is 16 residues long. Germline V gene lookup returns CDR1 SQVTM and CDR2 ANQGSEA. CDR3 in amino acids: CSVRGLAGGLLNEQFF. In nucleotides, the CDR3 is TGCAGCGTCCGTGGACTAGCGGGAGGGCTATTGAATGAGCAGTTCTTC.

This clone was seen a handful of times. The V and J genes are TRBV4-1 and TRBJ1-2; 7 bases agree with TRBD1. There are 18 residues in the CDR3. The J segment lost 0 bases and the V segment lost 3 bases, leaving 13 bases of the junction unmatched. Germline V lookup: CDR1 MGHRA, CDR2 YSYEKL. CDR3 DNA: TGCGCCAGCAGCCACCTGAGGATCCGGGACAGAGCTAACTATGGCTACACCTTC. Amino acids: CASSHLRIRDRANYGYTF.

J is TRBJ1-4 and V is TRBV5-1; D ambiguous. Germline V gives CDR1 SGHRS, CDR2 YFSETQ. The CDR3 is 13 residues long. Trimming took 0 bases from V and 8 from J, leaving 8 bases between them. Here the CDR3 DNA reads TGCGCCAGCAGCTTGGATCTCTCCGAAAAACTGTTTTTT. Its protein product is CASSLDLSEKLFF.

This chain uses TRBV9 with TRBJ2-1, with D maybe TRBD1 (6 bases). Trimming removed 4 bases at V and 4 bases at J, with 12 bases between. Germline CDR1 SGDLS, CDR2 YYNGEE. This CDR3 region has 14 residues. CDR3 nucleotide sequence: TGTGCCAGCAGCTCCCAGGACAGTTACAATGAGCAGTTCTTC. Its protein is CASSSQDSYNEQFF.

V and J are TRBV11-3 and TRBJ1-2, with 7 bases fitting TRBD1. Germline values: CDR1 SGHNT, CDR2 YENEEA. Trimming at V came to 5 bases and at J to 2 bases, leaving 8 bases not matched to a gene. The CDR3 spans 15 residues. CDR3 sequence: CASSQRDRLNYGYTF. Written as DNA, the CDR3 is TGTGCCAGCAGCCAACGGGACAGACTCAACTATGGCTACACCTTC.

This rearrangement joins TRBV19 to TRBJ1-1; D perhaps matches TRBD1 (5 bases). Trimming took 1 base from V and 0 from J, leaving 9 bases between them. Germline V gene sequence: CDR1 LNHDA, CDR2 SQIVND (reference sequence). This CDR3 comprises 15 residues. This CDR3 is CASSIVSRVNTEAFF. CDR3 nucleotides: TGTGCCAGTAGTATAGTTTCCAGGGTGAACACTGAAGCTTTCTTT.

The chain uses TRBV14 and TRBJ2-1, with 8 nucleotides matching TRBD1. Trimming removed 0 bases from V and 6 bases from J; junction bases left unmatched: 10. The CDR3 has 17 amino acids. The germline gives CDR1 SGHDN, CDR2 FVKESK. CDR3 DNA: TGTGCCAGCAGCCAAGATCTCGGACAGGGAATAGGCAATGAGCAGTTCTTC. Protein sequence: CASSQDLGQGIGNEQFF.

This rearrangement joins TRBV4-2 to TRBJ1-6; a weak D match, TRBD1 (6 bases). Between the trimmed V and J ends, which lost 1 base and 7 bases, there was a span of 11 bases. CDR3 length: 15 residues. The germline CDR1 and CDR2 sequences are LGHNA and YNFKEQ. The CDR3 DNA is TGTGCCAGCAGCCAAGGGCTACAGGGCAATTCACCCCTCCACTTT. It translates to CASSQGLQGNSPLHF.

In DNA form, the CDR3 reads TGTGCCAGCAGTTTATACGGCGGGAGGGACTATGGCTACACCTTC. Its translation is CASSLYGGRDYGYTF. The genes are TRBV28 and TRBJ1-2; the D is unclear. CDR3 length: 15 amino acids. CDR1 and CDR2 (germline): MDHEN, SYDVKM. V was pared by 1 base and J by 3 bases, with 12 bases between.

The chain employs TRBV5-1 and TRBJ2-3; D is undetermined. Germline CDR1 and CDR2: SGHRS and YFSETQ. This CDR3 spans 14 amino acids. Between the trimmed V and J ends, which lost 0 bases and 2 bases, there was a span of 7 bases. CDR3 DNA: TGCGCCAGCAGCTTGGAGCTTAACACAGATACGCAGTATTTT. Protein: CASSLELNTDTQYF.

This clone was detected only once. V is TRBV29-1 and J is TRBJ1-4; D not resolved. Between the trimmed V and J ends, which lost 3 bases and 7 bases, there was a span of 12 bases. Germline CDR1 and CDR2: SQVTM and ANQGSEA. CDR3 size: 13 residues. The CDR3 sequence is CSVEVNGGEKLFF. In DNA form, the CDR3 reads TGCAGCGTTGAGGTCAATGGAGGTGAAAAACTGTTTTTT.

CDR3 in amino acids: CASSPQGSGYTF. CDR3 nucleotide sequence: TGTGCCAGCAGCCCACAGGGATCTGGCTACACCTTC. V is TRBV3-1 (or the pseudogene TRBV3-2) and J is TRBJ1-2; D might be TRBD1 (6 bases). The V gene's germline CDR1 is LGHDT and CDR2 YNNKEL (reference sequence). CDR3 size: 12 residues. Trimming pared 4 bases from V and 7 bases from J, leaving 10 bases between.

The genes are TRBV30 and TRBJ2-7; weak D call: TRBD2 (5 bases). The length of the CDR3 is 11 residues. V was cut by 8 bases and J by 6 bases, with 14 bases left in between. The germline V gene encodes CDR1 GTSNPN and CDR2 SVGIG (reference sequence). The CDR3 DNA reads TGTGCCCCGGGCGGGTCGGGCGAGCAGTACTTC. Amino acids: CAPGGSGEQYF.

DNA for the CDR3: TGTGCCAGCAGCTTAGAAACAGGTCCGAGAGAGCAGTTCTTC. Protein product: CASSLETGPREQFF. This chain joins TRBV11-3 and TRBJ2-1, with D possibly matching TRBD1 (5 bases). This CDR3 has 14 residues. Per the germline V gene, CDR1 is SGHNT and CDR2 is YENEEA. Trimming left V 0 bases short and J 10 bases short, with 13 bases between.

The chain is built from TRBV3-1 (or the pseudogene TRBV3-2) and TRBJ2-2; D not resolved. Germline assignment: CDR1 LGHDT and CDR2 YNNKEL (reference sequence). The V end lost 1 base, the J end lost 1 base, and 4 bases lay between the germline ends. This CDR3 contains 14 residues. The CDR3 DNA sequence: TGTGCCAGCAGCCAAGTAGAGAACACCGGGGAGCTGTTTTTT. It translates to CASSQVENTGELFF.

J is TRBJ2-7 and V is TRBV25-1, with D uncertain. Germline loops: CDR1 MGHDK, CDR2 SYGVNS. V lost 4 bases and J lost 5, with 12 bases in between. This CDR3 is built from 13 residues. The DNA for the CDR3 is TGTGCCAGCAGTGCCCACACTGACAACGAGCAGTACTTC. Protein sequence: CASSAHTDNEQYF.

V and J are TRBV6-1 and TRBJ1-4, with D possibly being TRBD1 (5 bases). The CDR3 runs to 19 residues. In germline, CDR1 is MNHNS, CDR2 SASEGT. The ends were cut back, 0 bases at V and 0 bases at J, with 17 bases in the middle. The CDR3 nucleotides are TGTGCCAGCAGTGAAGCGCTTCGGGGGAGGGATGCAACTAATGAAAAACTGTTTTTT. Encoded protein: CASSEALRGRDATNEKLFF.

In its sample, this clone was seen once. V usage is TRBV30 and J usage is TRBJ1-1; D gene unclear. CDR3 length: 12 residues. The V and J ends lost 2 bases and 2 bases respectively, with 6 bases between them. CDR1 is GTSNPN and CDR2 is SVGIG in the germline V gene (reference sequence). CDR3 bases: TGTGCCTGGAGTCGGGTTAACACTGAAGCTTTCTTT. It yields the protein CAWSRVNTEAFF.

The table lists this clone with a count of one. The chain combines TRBV5-6 with TRBJ2-7; possible D gene TRBD2, 5 bases. V was shortened by 4 bases and J by 5 bases, with 16 bases between the two germline ends. This CDR3 comprises 14 residues. CDR1 is SGHDT and CDR2 is YYEEEE in the germline V gene. CDR3 nucleotides: TGTGCCAGCAGCACGCCCTCGGTCGGGGACGAGCAGTACTTC. It yields the protein CASSTPSVGDEQYF.

The chain recombines TRBV6-1 with TRBJ1-1, with 10 bases lining up with TRBD1. This CDR3 region has 15 residues. Germline CDR1 is MNHNS and CDR2 is SASEGT. Trimming cost V 2 bases and J 5 bases; bases outside gene matches: 5. CDR3 nucleotide sequence: TGTGCCAGCAGTGAAATGGGGACAGGGGAGACTGAAGCTTTCTTT. This translates into CASSEMGTGETEAFF.

The V call is TRBV11-3, the J call TRBJ1-1, with 9 bases identical to TRBD1. After removal of 0 bases from V and 6 bases from J, the junction contained 8 bases not matched to a gene. The CDR3 covers 16 residues. The germline V gene encodes CDR1 SGHNT and CDR2 YENEEA. The CDR3 sequence: CASSLEGTGSHPEAFF. CDR3 DNA sequence: TGTGCCAGCAGCTTAGAGGGGACAGGGAGCCATCCTGAAGCTTTCTTT.

This chain connects TRBV6-5 to TRBJ2-7, with D unresolved. Germline loops: CDR1 MNHEY, CDR2 SVGAGI. Trimming cost V 4 bases and J 5 bases, with 6 bases left between them. CDR3 length: 11 residues. This CDR3 is CASSSRNEQYF. The CDR3 coding sequence is TGTGCCAGCAGTTCCAGAAACGAGCAGTACTTC.

The gene calls are TRBV11-2 and TRBJ2-3; 8 nucleotides line up with TRBD2. The CDR3 loop spans 16 amino acids. Trimming removed 2 bases from V and 1 base from J; junction bases left unmatched: 5. Germline assignment: CDR1 SGHAT and CDR2 FQNNGV. CDR3 nucleotides: TGTGCCAGCAGCTTACGAGGCGGGGGGCGCACAGATACGCAGTATTTT. Translation gives CASSLRGGGRTDTQYF.

The chain combines TRBV11-3 with TRBJ1-5, with TRBD1 matching 9 bases. Germline V gene lookup returns CDR1 SGHNT and CDR2 YENEEA. CDR3 length equals 16 residues. Trimming cost V 2 bases and J 5 bases; bases outside gene matches: 7. CDR3: CASSLCRDRVDQPQHF. DNA of the CDR3: TGTGCCAGCAGCTTATGTCGGGACAGGGTCGATCAGCCCCAGCATTTT.

This CDR3 is CASSLSGAHNEKLFF. The CDR3 region has the DNA TGTGCCAGCAGTTTATCAGGGGCCCATAATGAAAAACTGTTTTTT. V and J are TRBV27 and TRBJ1-4; the D gene is possibly TRBD1 (5 bases). The V gene lost 0 bases and the J gene lost 4 bases, with 9 bases spanning the gap. The CDR3 is made up of 15 amino acids. Germline V gene data show CDR1 as MNHEY and CDR2 as SMNVEV (reference sequence). Looking up the rest from reference TRBV27 and TRBJ1-4 gives the full variable domain: EAQVTQNPRYLITVTGKKLTVTCSQNMNHEYMSWYRQDPGLGLRQIYYSMNVEVTDKGDVPEGYKVSRKEKRNFPLILESPSPNQTSLYFCASSLSGAHNEKLFFGSGTQLSVL.

V gene TRBV5-1 combines with J gene TRBJ1-2; 10 positions agree with TRBD1. Germline CDR1 is SGHRS and CDR2 is YFSETQ. The length of the CDR3 is 17 residues. The trim removed 0 bases at V and 2 bases at J, leaving 7 bases unmatched. CDR3 DNA: TGCGCCAGCAGCTTGGTCCCACCGGGACAGGGGAACTATGGCTACACCTTC. It codes for CASSLVPPGQGNYGYTF. Based on the CDR3 plus reference TRBV5-1 and TRBJ1-2, the full variable domain is KAGVTQTPRYLIKTRGQQVTLSCSPISGHRSVSWYQQTPGQGLQFLFEYFSETQRNKGNFPGRFSGRQFSNSRSEMNVSTLELGDSALYLCASSLVPPGQGNYGYTFGSGTRLTVV.

This chain connects TRBV5-4 to TRBJ2-7; D perhaps matches TRBD1 (6 bases). V lost 4 bases to trimming and J lost 5 bases, with 16 bases between them. The germline V gene has CDR1 SGHNT and CDR2 YYREEE (reference sequence). CDR3 length equals 14 residues. CDR3 bases: TGTGCCAGCAGCATACAGGGTTATCGAGACGAGCAGTACTTC. Amino acids: CASSIQGYRDEQYF.

The chain combines TRBV28 with TRBJ2-1, with a weak D call TRBD2 (6 bases). CDR1 and CDR2 from the germline V gene are MDHEN and SYDVKM. CDR3 length: 14 amino acids. Deletions cut 10 bases from V and 4 bases from J, with 17 bases between. DNA of the CDR3: TGTGCCACCGCGGGGTCGGGACGATACAATGAGCAGTTCTTC. Translated: CATAGSGRYNEQFF.

This chain connects TRBV5-6 to TRBJ2-7, with TRBD1 matching over 10 bases. Losses at the gene ends were 4 bases for V and 5 bases for J; bases not matched to a gene: 12. Germline V gene sequence: CDR1 SGHDT, CDR2 YYEEEE. The CDR3 spans 16 residues. The CDR3 protein is CASSDPGQGVPHEQYF. In DNA form, the CDR3 reads TGTGCCAGCAGCGACCCCGGACAGGGGGTTCCCCACGAGCAGTACTTC.

This sequence joins TRBV19 and TRBJ2-3, with D maybe TRBD1 (5 bases). Trimming removed 1 base at V and 2 bases at J, with 7 bases between. CDR1 is LNHDA, CDR2 SQIVND, per germline (reference sequence). The CDR3 spans 14 residues. This chain's CDR3 is CASSIGGLTDTQYF. The CDR3 DNA reads as TGTGCCAGTAGTATAGGGGGCCTCACAGATACGCAGTATTTT.